The rows below give T cell receptor beta chains drawn from one sample of a study of tumor-infiltrating lymphocytes in primary liver carcinoma. TCRdb fed the multiplex PCR reads into MiXCR, producing one record per CDR3 protein. Of 95,000 to 150,000 distinct CDR3 sequences in the sample, under 65% are singletons; the top ten hold less than 10%. The sequenced material came from liver tumor tissue from sampling region 3. The source is an older woman with primary liver carcinoma and hepatitis B virus infection. Both conserved end residues are part of each CDR3. The D gene is left open where the match is weak. Clone sizes are given selectively: once, few, many, or a class where the clone is expanded.

j_gene	abundance	d_gene	v_gene	CDR3nt	CDR3aa
TRBJ2-3	NA	NA	TRBV11-2	TGTGCCAGCAGCTTATCTTTGGGGGGTCGGATCGTTACAAAACATACGCAGTATTTT	CASSLSLGGRIVTKHTQYF
TRBJ2-5	NA	NA	TRBV6-2/TRBV6-3	TGTGTCAGTAGGGATACTAGACGTCAAGAGACCCAGTACTTC	CVSRDTRRQETQYF
TRBJ1-1	NA	NA	TRBV11-2	TGTGCCATCAGTTTAGAAGGGAACACTGAAGCTTTCTTT	CAISLEGNTEAFF
TRBJ2-1	NA	TRBD1	TRBV20-1	TGCAGTGCTAGAGGGACAGGTCACAATGAGCAGTTCTTC	CSARGTGHNEQFF
TRBJ2-3	NA	TRBD2	TRBV5-6	TGTGCCAACAGCGGGGAAGCATCGCGGACCACAGATACGCAGTATTTT	CANSGEASRTTDTQYF
TRBJ2-3	NA	TRBD2	TRBV6-1	TGTGCCAGTAGTGAAGCGGTCGCGGGAGAGACAGATACGCGGTATTTT	CASSEAVAGETDTRYF
TRBJ1-1	NA	NA	TRBV7-3	TGTGCCAGCAGCTTAACTGGTGGATCATCTGCCACTGAAGCTTTCTTT	CASSLTGGSSATEAFF
TRBJ2-7	NA	TRBD2	TRBV28	TGTGCCAGCTCAGGACTAGCGGGATCGGGAGAGCAGTACTTC	CASSGLAGSGEQYF
TRBJ2-2	NA	NA	TRBV29-1	TGCAGCGTCACGTTGTACTCGGGCGGGGAGCTGTTTTTT	CSVTLYSGGELFF
TRBJ1-2	NA	NA	TRBV11-2	TGTATCAGCAGCCCATCGCCAGGGTGGGGCTATGGCCACACCTTC	CISSPSPGWGYGHTF
TRBJ2-3	NA	NA	TRBV12-3/TRBV12-4	TGTTCCAGCAGTTTGGTAGATACGCAGTACTTT	CSSSLVDTQYF
TRBJ2-5	few	TRBD2	TRBV19	TGTGCCAGTAGTAAACGGACTAGCGGGACCCAAGAGACCCAGTACTTC	CASSKRTSGTQETQYF
TRBJ1-2	NA	NA	TRBV12-5	TGTGCTAGTGGTCCCGATTTGCAATCACTCGGGGGCTACACCTTT	CASGPDLQSLGGYTF
TRBJ2-7	many	NA	TRBV6-1	TGTGCCAGCAGTGAAGCCCATGAGGCGCCCTACGAGCAGTACTTC	CASSEAHEAPYEQYF
TRBJ2-1	NA	TRBD2	TRBV5-1	TGCTCCAGCAGCCCTTATAGCGGGTCTGAGCAGCTCTTC	CSSSPYSGSEQLF
TRBJ2-5	medium-sized	NA	TRBV11-2	TGTGCCAGCAGCTTCACCGGGACCCAAGAGACCCAGTACTTC	CASSFTGTQETQYF
TRBJ2-3	NA	NA	TRBV11-2	TGTGCCTGCAGCTTAATACCAGGCGCTATAGATACACAGTATTTT	CACSLIPGAIDTQYF
TRBJ2-7	few	NA	TRBV18	TGTGCCAGCTCACCGGGACCCGGCGAGCAGTACTTC	CASSPGPGEQYF
TRBJ1-1	medium-sized	TRBD1	TRBV11-3	TGTGCCAGCAGCTTCGGGACAGTGAACACTGAAGCTTTCTTT	CASSFGTVNTEAFF
TRBJ1-1	once	NA	TRBV29-1	TGCAGCATCAGCCGGGAGATTGAAGCTTTCTTT	CSISREIEAFF
TRBJ2-1	many	TRBD2	TRBV5-1	TGCGCCAGCAGCTTGAGTGCGGGAGTGGGTGGTGAGCAGTTCTTC	CASSLSAGVGGEQFF
TRBJ2-1	NA	TRBD2	TRBV28	TGTGCCAGCAGACCAACTAGCGGGGGTAGATACAATGAGCGGTTCTTC	CASRPTSGGRYNERFF
TRBJ1-1	NA	NA	TRBV2	TGTGTCAGCACTCGGGACGGCACTGAAGCTTTCTTT	CVSTRDGTEAFF
TRBJ2-3	few	NA	TRBV28	TGTGCCAGCAGTGCCGCTCGAGGGGGGGCAGATACGCAGTATTTT	CASSAARGGADTQYF
TRBJ1-1	NA	NA	TRBV4-1	TGCGCCTGTAGCCTAGGGGGGACTGAAGCTTTCTTT	CACSLGGTEAFF
TRBJ2-7	NA	TRBD1	TRBV11-3	TGCGCCAGCAGCTTTAATCTCGGGACAGGGGATTCGAACGAGCAATACTTC	CASSFNLGTGDSNEQYF
TRBJ2-2	NA	TRBD2	TRBV11-3	TGTGCCAGCTACACCAGGACTAGCGGGAGTCGGACCGGGGAGTTGTTTTTT	CASYTRTSGSRTGELFF